This T cell receptor beta chain was identified in a study of cytomegalovirus exposure and HLA in healthy donors. Trimming shortened V by 4 bases and J by 6 bases, and 18 bases separated the two germline ends. The CDR3 sequence is 15 residues long. The germline CDR1 and CDR2 sequences are MDHEN and SYDVKM. 13 Jbeta primers and 60 Vbeta primers were used for the PCR. The data were produced by immunoSEQ multiplex PCR, yet TCRdb's version contains in-frame clones alone and is incomplete. The sample contains some 170,000 clones, 75% to 80% of which appear only once. This receptor was obtained from a man aged 35 to 55 in good health and CMV-seropositive. The V call is TRBV28, the J call TRBJ2-5; maybe TRBD1 (5 bases). The sample comprised PBMCs. DNA for the CDR3: TGTGCCAGCAGTTGGGCGAATGTGGGGCTGAAGACCCAGTACTTC. It encodes CASSWANVGLKTQYF.